The clone carrying this T cell receptor (beta chain) came up many times. Its antigen is unknown. The sample belongs to a study of T cells in Graves' hyperthyroidism and ophthalmopathy. Amplified regions were TCR beta CDR3 sequences from RNA transcripts. With the HTBI primer set, the TCR CDR3 went through a first round of RT-PCR. Via MiXCR, TCRdb re-called the multiplex PCR reads, giving one row per CDR3 protein. The sample has 95,000 to 110,000 distinct CDR3 sequences, about 45% seen once. Clinical symptoms, serum thyroxine and TRAb, thyroid ultrasound and orbital computed tomography together formed the diagnostic basis. PBMCs came from 9 to 10 ml fresh peripheral blood. The study's findings and limits: Blood shared most expanded thyroid clonotypes above 0.001.

The CDR3 length is 15 residues. Germline V gene sequence: CDR1 SGHRS, CDR2 YFSETQ. The J segment lost 2 bases and the V segment lost 0 bases, leaving 0 bases of the junction unmatched. This rearrangement joins TRBV5-1 to TRBJ1-4, with TRBD1 matching over 8 bases. This receptor was taken from a man between 40 and 49 years old with Graves' hyperthyroidism. Sequences were obtained from blood. Here the CDR3 reads CASSLAGGTNEKLFF. CDR3 DNA: TGCGCCAGCAGCTTGGCAGGGGGCACTAATGAAAAACTGTTTTTT.